A single sample is the source of the 27 T cell receptor beta chains below, sequenced in a study of blood T cell repertoires in COVID-19. Using immunoSEQ multiplex PCR, the repertoire was profiled, and TCRdb retains in-frame clones only, with some absent. This sample has roughly 80,000 clones, with about 84% found just once. Sequenced sample: peripheral blood. The receptor set was obtained from a human donor in a cohort sampled during active COVID-19.

This chain links TRBV19 with TRBJ1-2, with 7 positions matching TRBD1. CDR1 is LNHDA, CDR2 SQIVND, per germline (reference sequence). This CDR3 has 12 amino acids. V was pared by 4 bases and J by 5 bases, with 1 base of the junction left unmatched. CDR3 sequence: CASSRDSYGYTF. The CDR3 nucleotides are TGTGCCAGTAGTAGGGACAGTTATGGCTACACCTTC.

This sequence joins TRBV7-9 and TRBJ2-7, with 9 bases lining up with TRBD2. With V trimmed by 5 bases and J by 3 bases, 11 bases remained unmatched. The CDR3 loop spans 16 amino acids. Germline CDR1 reads SEHNR; CDR2 reads FQNEAQ (reference sequence). This chain's CDR3 is CASSPLEGRGGYEQYF. DNA of the CDR3: TGTGCCAGCAGCCCATTGGAGGGGCGGGGGGGCTACGAGCAGTACTTC. Full variable domain (outside the CDR3, taken from reference TRBV7-9 and TRBJ2-7): DTGVSQNPRHKITKRGQNVTFRCDPISEHNRLYWYRQTLGQGPEFLTYFQNEAQLEKSRLLSDRFSAERPKGSFSTLEIQRTEQGDSAMYLCASSPLEGRGGYEQYFGPGTRLTVT.

This sequence joins TRBV5-1 and TRBJ1-4; TRBD1 agrees at 8 bases. This CDR3 spans 15 amino acids. V dropped 4 bases and J dropped 5; count of bases not matched to a gene: 7. The germline CDR1 and CDR2 sequences are SGHRS and YFSETQ. CDR3 nucleotides: TGCGCCAGCAGCCGAGACGGGACAGGAAATGAAAAACTGTTTTTT. This translates into CASSRDGTGNEKLFF.

The genes are TRBV19 and TRBJ1-2, with D unclear. Trimming took off 7 bases at V and 2 bases at J, with 17 bases between the two ends. The CDR3 runs 15 residues. Germline V lookup: CDR1 LNHDA, CDR2 SQIVND (reference sequence). As DNA, the CDR3 is TGTGCCAGTAACCATCCAGGCCAGATAAACTATGGCTACACCTTC. Its protein is CASNHPGQINYGYTF.

This clone has only a few counts. The chain employs TRBV5-1 and TRBJ2-1; perhaps TRBD1 as D (7 bases). From germline, CDR1 is SGHRS and CDR2 YFSETQ. Trimming pared 0 bases from V and 3 bases from J, leaving 13 bases between. The CDR3 length is 16 residues. The CDR3 DNA follows: TGCGCCAGCAGCTTGGCAGGGGGGCGGGGCTACAATGAGCAGTTCTTC. Translated: CASSLAGGRGYNEQFF.

V usage is TRBV28 and J usage is TRBJ1-5; 10 nucleotides align to TRBD1. This CDR3 region has 17 residues. Germline CDR1 and CDR2: MDHEN and SYDVKM. Trimming at V came to 5 bases and at J to 7 bases, leaving 14 bases not matched to a gene. The CDR3 spells CASSRPPGQGVGQPQHF. In DNA form, the CDR3 reads TGTGCCAGCAGTCGCCCTCCCGGACAGGGGGTAGGGCAGCCCCAGCATTTT.

V is TRBV7-6 and J is TRBJ2-1, with 15 nucleotides matching TRBD2. The CDR3 length is 17 residues. Germline V lookup: CDR1 SGHVS, CDR2 FNYEAQ. V shed 5 bases, J shed 8 bases, and the junction held 10 bases outside the gene matches. The CDR3 is CASSRRAWTSGGDEQFF. The CDR3 nucleotides are TGTGCCAGCAGCCGAAGGGCTTGGACTAGCGGGGGGGATGAGCAGTTCTTC.

This chain connects TRBV19 to TRBJ1-5; TRBD1 agrees at 8 bases. Germline-derived CDR1 and CDR2 are LNHDA and SQIVND (reference sequence). The CDR3 totals 15 residues. The trim removed 7 bases at V and 5 bases at J, leaving 10 bases unmatched. In DNA, the CDR3 is TGTGCCAGTACCCCAACAGGGGGGGAATATCAGCCCCAGCATTTT. Translated, it gives CASTPTGGEYQPQHF.

The chain carries TRBV19 and TRBJ2-1; 8 bases fit TRBD1. V was clipped by 7 bases and J by 6 bases; unmatched bases: 8. The germline CDR1 and CDR2 sequences are LNHDA and SQIVND (reference sequence). There are 14 residues in the CDR3. The CDR3 sequence: CASTDLDRVNEQFF. DNA for the CDR3: TGTGCCAGTACCGACTTGGACAGGGTCAATGAGCAGTTCTTC.

This chain uses TRBV2 with TRBJ1-5; D possibly corresponds to TRBD1 (5 bases). The CDR3 is 14 amino acids. The V gene lost 6 bases and the J gene lost 3 bases, with 12 bases spanning the gap. Germline V lookup: CDR1 SNHLY, CDR2 FYNNEI. The CDR3 reads CASRGGILNQPQHF. The DNA of the CDR3 is TGTGCCAGCAGGGGGGGGATTCTCAATCAGCCCCAGCATTTT.

The CDR3 protein is CASSLNKGGAVPNEQFF. DNA of the CDR3: TGTGCCAGCAGCCTAAATAAAGGGGGGGCAGTGCCGAATGAGCAGTTCTTC. The chain combines TRBV3-1 (or the pseudogene TRBV3-2) with TRBJ2-1, with D possibly TRBD2 on 7 matching bases. V was clipped by 4 bases and J by 7 bases, with 23 bases between them. The CDR3 covers 17 residues. The germline CDR1 and CDR2 sequences are LGHDT and YNNKEL (reference sequence).

This rearrangement joins TRBV5-6 to TRBJ2-5; possible D gene TRBD2, 7 bases. Trimming stripped 3 bases from V and 4 bases from J, with 22 bases between. This CDR3 contains 17 residues. In germline, CDR1 is SGHDT, CDR2 YYEEEE. DNA of the CDR3: TGTGCCAGCAGCTCCACAAGCCATCGGGGGGCCTCAGAGACCCAGTACTTC. As protein: CASSSTSHRGASETQYF.

V gene TRBV24-1 combines with J gene TRBJ2-1, with D possibly TRBD1 on 6 matching bases. Germline V gene sequence: CDR1 KGHDR, CDR2 SFDVKD. The CDR3 is 16 amino acids. V lost 5 bases, J lost 6 bases, and 19 bases lay in between. CDR3 DNA sequence: TGTGCCACCAGTGCCCCGGCCGGGACACCCTCCAATGAGCAGTTCTTC. This translates into CATSAPAGTPSNEQFF.

J is TRBJ2-5 and V is TRBV11-3; D might be TRBD2 (6 bases). Trimming cost V 5 bases and J 4 bases, with 11 bases left between them. Per the germline V gene, CDR1 is SGHNT and CDR2 is YENEEA. There are 13 residues in the CDR3. The CDR3 is CASSRGTGETQYF. In nucleotides, the CDR3 is TGTGCCAGCAGCCGGGGGACGGGAGAGACCCAGTACTTC.

The chain links TRBV11-3 to TRBJ2-7; possible D gene TRBD2, 7 bases. The CDR3 runs 15 residues. Trimming shortened V by 0 bases and J by 2 bases, and 11 bases separated the two germline ends. Germline loops: CDR1 SGHNT, CDR2 YENEEA. The CDR3, as DNA: TGTGCCAGCAGCTTAGAAGGGGGGGAGACCTACGAGCAGTACTTC. Encoded protein: CASSLEGGETYEQYF.

The chain couples TRBV29-1 to TRBJ2-1, with D possibly matching TRBD2 (5 bases). Germline V CDR1 and CDR2: SQVTM, ANQGSEA. This CDR3 region has 13 residues. Trimming took 3 bases from V and 4 from J, leaving 10 bases between them. CDR3 sequence reads: CSVDPSGYNEQFF. The CDR3 DNA sequence: TGCAGCGTTGATCCCAGCGGTTACAATGAGCAGTTCTTC.

J is TRBJ1-5 and V is TRBV6-5; weak D call: TRBD1 (6 bases). Per the germline V gene, CDR1 is MNHEY and CDR2 is SVGAGI. The CDR3 length is 14 residues. The V end was cut by 6 bases, the J end by 7 bases, with 16 bases between. Here the CDR3 DNA reads TGTGCCAGCAGCCAGGACAGAGGAAAGCAGCCCCAGCATTTT. It yields the protein CASSQDRGKQPQHF.

This clone was seen at least ten times. The chain employs TRBV6-5 and TRBJ2-7, with 10 bases fitting TRBD2. The length of the CDR3 is 15 residues. Germline V gives CDR1 MNHEY, CDR2 SVGAGI. V gave up 3 bases and J gave up 2 bases; unmatched junction bases: 4. The CDR3 DNA follows: TGTGCCAGCAGTTATAGCGGGGGGAATCCCTACGAGCAGTACTTC. It codes for CASSYSGGNPYEQYF.

The gene calls are TRBV28 and TRBJ2-4; TRBD1 matches 10 bases. Trimming took 8 bases from V and 5 from J; bases not matched to a gene: 6. Per germline, CDR1 MDHEN and CDR2 SYDVKM. The CDR3 length is 14 residues. CDR3 sequence reads: CASRGQGTQNIQYF. The CDR3 coding sequence is TGTGCCAGCCGGGGACAGGGGACTCAAAACATTCAGTACTTC.

The chain links TRBV7-8 to TRBJ2-1; a possible D gene is TRBD2 (6 bases). V lost 5 bases and J lost 2, with 16 bases in between. This CDR3 has 16 residues. Germline lookup yields CDR1 SGHVS and CDR2 FQNEAQ. The CDR3 loop is CASSRSGRGAYNEQFF. CDR3 coding DNA: TGTGCCAGCAGCCGGTCCGGGCGGGGAGCCTACAATGAGCAGTTCTTC.

The chain has TRBV3-1 (or the pseudogene TRBV3-2) and TRBJ2-6, with a weak D call TRBD2 (6 bases). Trimming left V 1 base short and J 1 base short, with 8 bases between. Germline V gene lookup returns CDR1 LGHDT and CDR2 YNNKEL (reference sequence). The CDR3 consists of 16 residues. The CDR3 DNA is TGTGCCAGCAGCCAAGGGGACTTGTCTGGGGCCAACGTCCTGACTTTC. Translating gives CASSQGDLSGANVLTF.

The CDR3 reads CASSADRDWGEKLFF. In nucleotides, the CDR3 is TGTGCCAGCAGCGCCGACAGGGACTGGGGTGAAAAACTGTTTTTT. The chain carries TRBV7-8 and TRBJ1-4; TRBD1 agrees at 7 bases. This CDR3 comprises 15 residues. From germline, CDR1 is SGHVS and CDR2 FQNEAQ. The J segment lost 7 bases and the V segment lost 5 bases, leaving 10 bases of the junction unmatched.

CDR3 sequence (DNA): TGTGCCAGCAGCCCTGCGGGGGTTCTGATTGAGCAGTTCTTC. It yields the protein CASSPAGVLIEQFF. The rearrangement joins TRBV2 to TRBJ2-1, with 7 bases fitting TRBD2. Trimming at V came to 6 bases and at J to 9 bases, leaving 11 bases not matched to a gene. The germline gives CDR1 SNHLY, CDR2 FYNNEI. This CDR3 region has 14 residues.

V usage is TRBV18 and J usage is TRBJ2-1; D unclear. Germline V gene lookup returns CDR1 KGHSH and CDR2 LQKENI. The CDR3 length is 14 residues. With 2 bases removed from V and 6 bases from J, the gap between germline ends came to 11 bases. The CDR3 bases are TGTGCCAGCTCACCAGCGGCGGTATCCAATGAGCAGTTCTTC. Translation: CASSPAAVSNEQFF.

This clone occurred once. This chain joins TRBV14 and TRBJ1-6; unclear D gene. The V and J ends lost 0 bases and 12 bases respectively, with 9 bases between them. This CDR3 has 13 residues. Germline CDR1 is SGHDN and CDR2 is FVKESK. In nucleotides, the CDR3 is TGTGCCAGCAGCCAAGATCTCGGAGGACCCCTCCACTTT. Its translation: CASSQDLGGPLHF.

This clone was observed a few times. The rearrangement joins TRBV6-5 to TRBJ1-1; 8 bases agree with TRBD1. J was trimmed by 6 bases and V by 6 bases; bases with no gene match: 9. The germline CDR1 and CDR2 sequences are MNHEY and SVGAGI. The CDR3 spans 14 residues. The CDR3 is CASSTQGAQPEAFF. CDR3 in DNA: TGTGCCAGCAGCACCCAGGGGGCGCAGCCTGAAGCTTTCTTT.

V usage is TRBV5-1 and J usage is TRBJ1-1, with TRBD1 as a possible D gene (5 bases). The CDR3 extends over 15 amino acids. V shed 3 bases and J shed 0 bases, with 12 bases lying between them. In germline, CDR1 is SGHRS, CDR2 YFSETQ. The CDR3 DNA follows: TGCGCCAGCAGCTCGAATGGGGGGTTGAACACTGAAGCTTTCTTT. Translation gives CASSSNGGLNTEAFF.